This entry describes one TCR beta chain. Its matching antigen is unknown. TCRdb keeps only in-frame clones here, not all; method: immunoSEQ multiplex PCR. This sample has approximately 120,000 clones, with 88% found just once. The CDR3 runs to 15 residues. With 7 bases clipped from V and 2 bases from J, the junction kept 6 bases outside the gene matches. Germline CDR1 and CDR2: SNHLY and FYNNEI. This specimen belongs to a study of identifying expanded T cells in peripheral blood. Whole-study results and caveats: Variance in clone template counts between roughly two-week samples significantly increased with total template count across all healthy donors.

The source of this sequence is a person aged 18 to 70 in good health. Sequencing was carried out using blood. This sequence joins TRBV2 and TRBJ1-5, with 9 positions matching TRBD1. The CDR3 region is CASILDRGGNQPQHF. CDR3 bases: TGTGCCAGCATTCTGGACAGGGGTGGCAATCAGCCCCAGCATTTT.